This TCR beta chain was obtained from a study of Graves' ophthalmopathy and Graves' hyperthyroidism. The study's findings and limits: Ophthalmopathy and stable hyperthyroidism were discriminated by a 13-signature model, with approximately 88% sensitivity and about 76% specificity. Most expanded thyroid clonotypes above 0.001 frequency also appeared in blood.

Other autoimmune diseases, uncontrolled infections, pregnancy or lactation excluded patients from enrollment. Orbital computed tomography, together with clinical symptoms, serum thyroxine, TRAb and thyroid ultrasound, was used for diagnosis. RNA transcripts yielded amplified TCR beta CDR3 regions. In the first round, RT-PCR was carried out with HTBI primers, and a multiplex PCR formed the second round. TCRdb passed the multiplex PCR reads through MiXCR, listing each CDR3 protein once. The sample lists 560,000 or so distinct CDR3 sequences; about 40% were seen once. This clonotype was observed many times. The target antigen is unknown. The trim removed 5 bases at V and 6 bases at J, leaving 5 bases unmatched. CDR3 length: 14 residues. Germline assignment: CDR1 SGHTA and CDR2 FQGTGA.

This clonotype originated in an adult man with Graves' hyperthyroidism. Sequencing was carried out using peripheral blood or thyroid tissue (not recorded which). This chain links TRBV7-3 with TRBJ2-7; 12 bases map to TRBD1. The CDR3 bases are TGTGCCAGCAGCGCGGGACAGGGGGCGGGCGAGCAGTACTTC. Translated: CASSAGQGAGEQYF.